This TCR beta chain derives from a study of shared clonotypes between healthy human individuals. General study findings and limits: Sampling covered nothing but blood. Tissue TCR repertoires likely differ from those found in blood.

Per the original methods: Filtering differed because ImmunoSEQ produced junction-only sequences that carried no quality scores. TCRdb's table, derived via immunoSEQ multiplex PCR, lists solely in-frame clones and lacks some. V and J calls and clone size come straight from that table; D and trimming were deduced from the DNA. In the table there are over a million clones, 75% to 80% of which are singletons. The study drew all its donors from Caucasian adults living in Nashville, Tennessee. Comment on this clone: No antigen is known for it.

This CDR3 spans 14 amino acids. The germline V gene encodes CDR1 SGDLS and CDR2 YYNGEE. V lost 0 bases, J lost 4 bases, and 9 bases lay in between. The V call is TRBV9, the J call TRBJ2-3, with D unresolved. The sequence was collected from a man between 18 and 29 years old in good health. Some clones in this sample may be carry-over from other donors' samples. The sample comprised memory CD4+ T cells from PBMCs. The subset denotes: CD45RA-negative fraction. CDR3: CASSVAGSSDTQYF. The CDR3 DNA reads as TGTGCCAGCAGCGTAGCAGGCTCCTCAGATACGCAGTATTTT.